Below, one T cell receptor (beta chain) is given with its context. Trimming left V 3 bases short and J 0 bases short, with 12 bases between. Germline V gene data show CDR1 as SGHAT and CDR2 as FQNNGV. The CDR3 totals 16 residues. Per the study methods: Estimation of nucleated cell counts was performed using reference gene primer amplification. TCRdb's copy holds only in-frame clones and misses some; the assay was immunoSEQ multiplex PCR. The V and J calls and clone size come from that table; D and trimming were worked out from the DNA. The profile covers some 75,000 clones, with roughly four fifths appearing a single time and roughly 20% taken by the ten largest. The source of the sample is a study of blood T cell repertoires in COVID-19. Study summary: Samples representing acute and convalescent COVID-19 were sourced from the United States, Italy and Spain. T cells, B-cell-depleted T cells, or PBMCs provided the cDNA or gDNA that served as material.

This chain uses TRBV11-2 with TRBJ1-3, with D perhaps TRBD1 (6 bases). This receptor was identified in an elderly woman with active or convalescent COVID-19. The sample taken for sequencing was peripheral blood. The CDR3 spells CASSFGPTGSGNTIYF. CDR3 coding DNA: TGTGCCAGCAGCTTCGGTCCGACAGGCTCTGGAAACACCATATATTTT.